The rows below give T cell receptor beta chains drawn from one sample of a study of shared clonotypes between healthy human individuals. Some clones are missing from TCRdb's copy, which holds only in-frame ones; the method was immunoSEQ multiplex PCR. The sample holds about 2.1 million clones; 90% to 95% are singletons and the top ten take around 1.7%. Source material: naive CD8+ T cells from PBMCs. Receptors were obtained from a man younger than 35 in good health. Some clones in this sample may be carry-over from other donors' samples. Each CDR3 is given with its conserved first and last residue. The D gene is left open where the match is weak. Clone size is shown for a subset of rows, as once, few, many or a class of expanded clone.

clone size	V gene	D gene	J gene	CDR3 DNA	CDR3 protein
NA	TRBV6-1	NA	TRBJ2-7	NA	CASSSSGPYEQYF
once	TRBV9	NA	TRBJ1-1	TGTGCCAGCAGCGGGCTTGGGGGGAGAGGCAGAACTGAAGCTTTCTTT	CASSGLGGRGRTEAFF
NA	TRBV11-3	NA	TRBJ2-7	TGTGCCAGCAGCTTAGATCCCGGCCAGGGGCTTTACGAGCAGTACTTC	CASSLDPGQGLYEQYF
once	TRBV6-1	NA	TRBJ2-7	TGTGCCAGCAGTGAAGGGAGTTCCTTCTCCTACGAGCAGTACTTC	CASSEGSSFSYEQYF
NA	TRBV11-2	NA	TRBJ2-5	TGTGCCAGCAGCACCCACGACTTGTATGGGGAGGTAGAGACCCAGTACTTC	CASSTHDLYGEVETQYF
NA	TRBV28	TRBD1	TRBJ2-2	TGTGCCAGCAGTCAGGGGACAGGATCAGGGGAGCTGTTTTTT	CASSQGTGSGELFF
NA	TRBV2	NA	TRBJ2-7	TGTGCCAGCAGTGTTCTGGGTATCTCCTACGAGCAGTACTTC	CASSVLGISYEQYF
NA	TRBV7-6	NA	TRBJ2-6	TGTGCCAGCAGCTTTGTAGGGACTCTTTCTACTAACCTCTCTGGGGCCAACGTCCTGACTTTC	CASSFVGTLSTNLSGANVLTF
NA	TRBV15	NA	TRBJ1-5	TGTGCCACCAGCAGAGATCTGGGGAGTTATAGCAATCAGCCCCAGCATTTT	CATSRDLGSYSNQPQHF
NA	TRBV28	NA	TRBJ1-2	TGTGCCAGCAGTGAAGACGCAGGGGCAGCTAACTATGGCTACACCTTC	CASSEDAGAANYGYTF
NA	TRBV2	NA	TRBJ1-3	TGTGCCAGCAGTGAATACAGGGTTCCTAGCTCTGGAAACACCATATATTTT	CASSEYRVPSSGNTIYF
NA	TRBV15	NA	TRBJ2-7	TGTGCCACCAGCAGGACAGCGTTAGGCGAGCAGTACTTC	CATSRTALGEQYF
NA	TRBV5-6	NA	TRBJ2-7	TGTGCCAGCAGCCCCAGAGGAGGAACGGGATCGGGAGCCTACGAGCAGTACTTC	CASSPRGGTGSGAYEQYF
NA	TRBV28	TRBD1	TRBJ2-7	TGTGCCAGCAGTTTAGTCGGGACAGGGGGCGTCGTCGAGCAGTACTTC	CASSLVGTGGVVEQYF
NA	TRBV19	TRBD1	TRBJ1-3	TGTGCCTCCCGGACAGGGGGGCATTTGAGCTCTGGAAACACCATATATTTT	CASRTGGHLSSGNTIYF